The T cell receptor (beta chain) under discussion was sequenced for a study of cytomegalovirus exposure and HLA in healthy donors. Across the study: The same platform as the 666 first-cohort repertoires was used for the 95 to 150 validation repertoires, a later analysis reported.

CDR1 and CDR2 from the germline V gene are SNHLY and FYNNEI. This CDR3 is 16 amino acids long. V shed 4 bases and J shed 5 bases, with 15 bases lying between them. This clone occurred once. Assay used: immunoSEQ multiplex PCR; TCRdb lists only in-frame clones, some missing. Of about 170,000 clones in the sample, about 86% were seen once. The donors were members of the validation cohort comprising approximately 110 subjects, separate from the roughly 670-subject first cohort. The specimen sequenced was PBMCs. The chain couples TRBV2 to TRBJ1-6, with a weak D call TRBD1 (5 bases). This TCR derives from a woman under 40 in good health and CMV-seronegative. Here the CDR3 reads CASSVLRGTNNSPLHF. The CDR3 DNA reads TGTGCCAGCAGTGTACTTAGGGGAACGAATAATTCACCCCTCCACTTT. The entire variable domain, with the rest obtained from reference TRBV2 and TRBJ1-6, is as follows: EPEVTQTPSHQVTQMGQEVILRCVPISNHLYFYWYRQILGQKVEFLVSFYNNEISEKSEIFDDQFSVERPDGSNFTLKIRSTKLEDSAMYFCASSVLRGTNNSPLHFGNGTRLTVT.